This TCR beta chain was sequenced for a study of T cells and Merkel cell carcinoma outcomes (dated by TCRdb to about 2020). A note on the overall study: In patients with Merkel cell carcinoma, researchers looked at whether the T-cell repertoire of the tumor, along with T-cell density, could predict clinical outcome. General findings and caveats noted by the study authors: Clinical outcomes in Merkel cell carcinoma patients were reported to be predicted by T-cell repertoire features combined with T-cell density.

The CDR3 spans 13 residues, from the cysteine through the phenylalanine. The CDR3 DNA has 39 bases and is translated from base 1. Deletion took 0 bases off V and 4 bases off J, with a span of 5 bases between the germline ends. According to the germline V gene (reference sequence), CDR1 reads LNHDA and CDR2 reads SQIVND. Samples were obtained from patients with Merkel cell carcinoma. Points on this clone: No antigen is known for it. No much larger clone is present one base from it, and per-base qualities are unavailable.

The library was made by the immunoSEQ multiplex PCR assay. Sourced from immuneACCESS, this table was stored by TCRdb with only in-frame sequences that have V and J called. A share of the clones is absent; for the studies checked, an unresolved V gene accounts for under half, and the remainder has no known explanation. The sample records about 15,000 clones, more than 75% of which are singletons. Of the sample, about 7.9% falls within the top ten clones. Sequencing input: tumor tissue from Merkel cell carcinoma. The source of this sequence is a human donor with Merkel cell carcinoma. The V gene is TRBV19 and the J gene is TRBJ2-3; no D gene call is confident. The CDR3 region has the sequence CASSIDPADTQYF. In nucleotide form, the sequence is TGTGCCAGTAGTATAGACCCAGCAGATACGCAGTATTTT.